The clone carrying this TCR beta chain was counted ten times or more. Time point specified: patch test 1, 2 weeks after DPC sensitization. As for treatment: therapeutic diphenylcyclopropenone sensitization with weekly scalp DPC. At every patch-test visit, blood was drawn before the patch test was applied. This specimen comes from a study of human T cells and chemical hapten exposure. Study context: Patch tests applied 0.01% DPC to the upper back and were scored after 6 days.

TCRdb independently ran MiXCR on the RACE reads; one entry per CDR3 protein. The table shows 80,000 to 95,000 distinct CDR3 sequences, with around 10% occurring only once. Germline CDR1 SGHVS, CDR2 FNYEAQ. Trimming cost V 5 bases and J 7 bases, with 18 bases left between them. CDR3 size: 14 residues. This chain joins TRBV7-6 and TRBJ2-7; D might be TRBD2 (6 bases). The sequencing used whole blood, collected in connection with sensitization to the hapten diphenylcyclopropenone (DPC). The source is a woman aged 45-59 years with alopecia areata. Some clones in this sample may be carry-over from other donors' samples. CDR3 sequence reads: CASSDPSDLREQYF. In DNA, the CDR3 is TGTGCCAGCAGCGACCCTAGCGACCTACGGGAGCAGTACTTC.